Listed below are T cell receptor beta chains from one sample, sequenced in a study of CD8 T cells in ankylosing spondylitis. TCRdb reprocessed the 5' RACE reads via MiXCR and lists one record per CDR3 protein. The sample yields about 440,000 distinct CDR3 sequences, 15% to 20% seen once. Input material: blood, either unsorted or a sorted T cell fraction (not recorded which). The origin of the receptors is a male donor with ankylosing spondylitis. The CDR3 runs from the conserved cysteine through the conserved F or W. The D gene is left open where the match is weak. Some rows have no size entry. The others give once, few or many, or a class for an expanded clone.

clone_size j_call v_call d_call cdr3_aa cdr3_nt
many TRBJ2-2 TRBV24-1 TRBD2 CATSDPGLAYTGELFF TGTGCCACCAGTGACCCCGGACTAGCGTACACCGGGGAGCTGTTTTTT
few TRBJ2-1 TRBV4-3 TRBD2 CASRPRTSGIWEQFF TGCGCCAGCAGGCCTAGGACTAGCGGGATATGGGAGCAGTTCTTC
few TRBJ2-2 TRBV7-7 . CASSPNPNLNTGELFF TGTGCTAGCAGCCCGAACCCCAACTTGAACACCGGGGAGCTGTTTTTT
. TRBJ1-2 TRBV12-3/TRBV12-4 . CASGGGGGYGYTF TGTGCCAGCGGAGGGGGGGGCGGCTACGGCTACACCTTC
few TRBJ2-3 TRBV3-1 . CASSPKWGTDTQYF TGTGCCAGCAGCCCTAAGTGGGGAACGGATACGCAGTATTTT
few TRBJ1-6 TRBV20-1 . CSARVGGDSPLHF TGCAGTGCTAGAGTAGGGGGGGATTCACCCCTCCACTTT
. TRBJ2-5 TRBV2 TRBD1 CASSRQGALEETQYF TGTGCCAGCAGTCGACAGGGGGCGTTGGAGGAGACCCAGTACTTC
few TRBJ1-2 TRBV20-1 . CSATPSGGHYGYTF TGCAGTGCTACCCCTAGCGGGGGTCACTATGGCTACACCTTC
many TRBJ1-1 TRBV25-1 . CASRGGLVEAFF TGTGCCAGCAGGGGGGGGTTGGTTGAAGCTTTCTTT
. TRBJ1-2 TRBV20-1 . CSARGVTEHLYGYTF TGCAGTGCTAGAGGGGTCACAGAACACCTCTATGGCTACACCTTC
. TRBJ1-1 TRBV14 . CASRDPDTEAFF TGTGCCAGCCGGGACCCTGACACTGAAGCTTTCTTT
few TRBJ1-1 TRBV4-3 TRBD1 CASSQGQGDFTEAFF TGCGCCAGCAGCCAGGGACAGGGCGATTTCACTGAAGCTTTCTTT
many TRBJ1-1 TRBV12-3/TRBV12-4 . CASSASVGKAFF TGTGCCAGCAGCGCCAGCGTGGGGAAAGCTTTCTTT
many TRBJ2-1 TRBV5-1 TRBD2 CASSPSGGSSYNEQFF TGCGCCAGCAGCCCTAGCGGGGGGAGCTCCTACAATGAGCAGTTCTTC
. TRBJ1-4 TRBV28 TRBD1 CASRPMRQGPTNEKLFF TGTGCCAGCCGCCCCATGCGACAGGGTCCAACTAATGAAAAACTGTTTTTT
. TRBJ2-7 TRBV3-1 . CASSQEGRSYEQYF TGTGCCAGCAGCCAAGAGGGACGGAGCTACGAGCAGTACTTC
. TRBJ1-1 TRBV18 . CASSFHTGMNTEAFF TGTGCCAGCTCATTTCATACAGGCATGAACACTGAAGCTTTCTTT
. TRBJ1-5 TRBV5-1 TRBD1 CASLDRGGNQPQHF TGCGCCAGCCTAGACAGGGGGGGCAATCAGCCCCAGCATTTT
. TRBJ2-1 TRBV20-1 . CSAPRPDSYNEQFF TGCAGTGCTCCCCGCCCGGACTCCTACAATGAGCAGTTCTTC
. TRBJ1-1 TRBV5-1 . CASSFGDKAFF TGCGCCAGCAGCTTCGGGGACAAAGCTTTCTTT